Shown below are 28 T cell receptor beta chains from a single sample sequenced in a study of a mutant IDH1 vaccine in newly diagnosed glioma. This table comes from immunoSEQ multiplex PCR, and its TCRdb copy is limited to in-frame clones, with some not included. The sample contains roughly 99,000 clones, about 87% of which appear only once. As to time point: baseline, week 1 (first vaccination visit). Described treatment: pre-vaccination baseline after standard-of-care therapy. Sequenced here: PBMCs, sampled from a glioma patient treated with radiotherapy, temozolomide or both. The receptor set was obtained from a woman aged 45-65 years with glioma.

The rearrangement joins TRBV19 to TRBJ2-6; 11 nucleotides align to TRBD1. The CDR3 consists of 17 residues. Trimming removed 5 bases from V and 3 bases from J; junction bases left unmatched: 6. CDR1 and CDR2 from the germline V gene are LNHDA and SQIVND (reference sequence). The CDR3 loop reads CASSPGQGALGANVLTF. In DNA form, the CDR3 reads TGTGCCAGTAGTCCCGGACAGGGGGCGCTTGGGGCCAACGTCCTGACTTTC.

V is TRBV28 and J is TRBJ2-3, with TRBD1 identical over 7 bases. This CDR3 has 14 amino acids. V gave up 6 bases and J gave up 2 bases; unmatched junction bases: 5. In germline, CDR1 is MDHEN, CDR2 SYDVKM. In DNA form, the CDR3 reads TGTGCCAGCAGAGGGACAGCGCCCACAGATACGCAGTATTTT. It translates to CASRGTAPTDTQYF.

V is TRBV9 and J is TRBJ2-1; tentative D call: TRBD1 (5 bases). V was cut by 4 bases and J by 0 bases, with 11 bases left in between. The germline V gene encodes CDR1 SGDLS and CDR2 YYNGEE. The CDR3 is 15 amino acids. The CDR3 here is CASSPDSFSYNEQFF. The CDR3 bases are TGTGCCAGCAGCCCAGACAGCTTCTCCTACAATGAGCAGTTCTTC.

This chain joins TRBV25-1 and TRBJ2-1; TRBD2 agrees at 14 bases. Germline CDR1 and CDR2: MGHDK and SYGVNS. V dropped 4 bases and J dropped 0; count of bases not matched to a gene: 5. The CDR3 runs to 18 residues. The CDR3 protein is CASSGPGTSGSSYNEQFF. Written as DNA, the CDR3 is TGTGCCAGCAGTGGTCCCGGGACTAGCGGGAGCTCCTACAATGAGCAGTTCTTC.

CDR3 DNA sequence: TGTGCCAGCAGCCGGGGGACTGAAGCTTTCTTT. This codes for CASSRGTEAFF. V is TRBV7-9 and J is TRBJ1-1; possible D gene TRBD1, 5 bases. The CDR3 runs 11 residues. Germline loops: CDR1 SEHNR, CDR2 FQNEAQ (reference sequence). The V end lost 5 bases, the J end lost 5 bases, and 6 bases lay between the germline ends.

V gene TRBV7-2 combines with J gene TRBJ1-2, with 7 bases that match TRBD1. This CDR3 is 13 amino acids long. The junction had 4 bases not matched to a gene; V was cut back by 6 bases and J by 3 bases. Germline CDR1 SGHTA, CDR2 FQGNSA. CDR3 sequence (DNA): TGTGCCAGCAGGCCCGGGACAGACTATGGCTACACCTTC. Translated: CASRPGTDYGYTF.

This clone came up once. The genes are TRBV7-8 and TRBJ1-1; D possibly corresponds to TRBD1 (6 bases). Germline-derived CDR1 and CDR2 are SGHVS and FQNEAQ. Trimming removed 1 base at V and 3 bases at J, with 12 bases between. The CDR3 has 15 residues. CDR3: CASSLVGRGDTEAFF. As DNA, the CDR3 is TGTGCCAGCAGCTTAGTGGGCAGGGGTGACACTGAAGCTTTCTTT.

Concerning this clone itself: Other DNA sequences in this specimen translate into the identical CDR3. The chain combines TRBV10-2 with TRBJ1-1; D is ambiguous. The V and J ends lost 2 bases and 5 bases respectively, with 3 bases between them. The CDR3 spans 11 residues. The V gene's germline CDR1 is WSHSY and CDR2 SAAADI. Here the CDR3 reads CASSEDTEAFF. CDR3 DNA sequence: TGCGCCAGCAGTGAGGATACTGAAGCTTTCTTT.

The rearrangement uses TRBV2 and TRBJ2-1; perhaps TRBD2 as D (6 bases). Trimming took 2 bases from V and 7 from J, leaving 15 bases between them. CDR1 SNHLY and CDR2 FYNNEI come from the germline V gene. The CDR3 totals 15 residues. The CDR3 DNA follows: TGTGCCAGCAGTGAATGGGGACGGGGGACTAATGAGCAGTTCTTC. It codes for CASSEWGRGTNEQFF.

The genes are TRBV21-1 and TRBJ2-1; TRBD1, the D gene given by the table, was not confirmed from the DNA. TRBV21-1 is termed a pseudogene. CDR3 size: 11 residues. The CDR3, as DNA: TGTGCCAGCAGCTTACAGAGTGAGCAGTTCTTC. Amino acids: CASSLQSEQFF.

The rearrangement uses TRBV4-1 and TRBJ2-7, with a weak D call TRBD2 (6 bases). This CDR3 contains 18 residues. Trimming cost V 1 base and J 2 bases, with 21 bases left between them. Per germline, CDR1 MGHRA and CDR2 YSYEKL. CDR3: CASSQAARREIYTYEQYF. CDR3 in DNA: TGCGCCAGCAGCCAAGCCGCGCGACGGGAGATTTACACCTACGAGCAGTACTTC.

V gene TRBV10-3 combines with J gene TRBJ2-5; 8 bases are a match to TRBD1. The J call may be faulty, since TRBJ2-7 better matches the DNA end. The germline gives CDR1 ENHRY, CDR2 SYGVKD. This CDR3 comprises 15 residues. CDR3 protein: CAISSISGQAYEQYF. The CDR3, as DNA: TGTGCCATCAGCTCAATCTCGGGACAGGCCTACGAGCAGTACTTC.

This clone appeared once. J is TRBJ2-5 and V is TRBV25-1; no firm D call. The end of the DNA aligns better with TRBJ2-7, so the J call may be wrong. CDR1 is MGHDK and CDR2 is SYGVNS in the germline V gene. The CDR3 has 15 amino acids. The CDR3 spells CASSTSSPVIYEQYF. CDR3 nucleotide sequence: TGTGCCAGCTCCACTTCTTCACCAGTAATCTACGAGCAGTACTTC.

This clone was seen only once. The V call is TRBV7-2, the J call TRBJ2-7; D unresolved. The CDR3 loop spans 15 amino acids. The V end was cut by 2 bases, the J end by 0 bases, with 11 bases between. Germline V lookup: CDR1 SGHTA, CDR2 FQGNSA. CDR3 protein: CASSLTADTSYEQYF. The CDR3 DNA follows: TGTGCCAGCAGCTTAACCGCAGACACCTCCTACGAGCAGTACTTC.

This chain connects TRBV27 to TRBJ2-7, with 13 nucleotides matching TRBD2. The V gene's germline CDR1 is MNHEY and CDR2 SMNVEV (reference sequence). CDR3 length equals 15 residues. Trimming took 4 bases from V and 4 from J; bases not matched to a gene: 4. CDR3 region: CASSSWTSGSYEQYF. CDR3 sequence (DNA): TGTGCCAGCAGTTCCTGGACTAGCGGGAGTTACGAGCAGTACTTC.

The rearrangement uses TRBV27 and TRBJ2-2; a possible D gene is TRBD1 (6 bases). Trimming removed 0 bases at V and 6 bases at J, with 11 bases between. The germline CDR1 and CDR2 sequences are MNHEY and SMNVEV (reference sequence). CDR3 length: 15 residues. CDR3 nucleotide sequence: TGTGCCAGCAGTTTATCCCAGGGGCTGGCCGGGGAGCTGTTTTTT. Protein sequence: CASSLSQGLAGELFF.

The count of this clone is one. This sequence joins TRBV10-1 and TRBJ2-2; 7 bases line up with TRBD1. V dropped 5 bases and J dropped 0; count of bases not matched to a gene: 3. CDR1 is WNHNN and CDR2 is SYGVQD in the germline V gene (reference sequence). The CDR3 runs 15 residues. The CDR3 loop is CASSQTGPNTGELFF. The CDR3 coding sequence is TGCGCCAGCAGTCAGACAGGGCCGAACACCGGGGAGCTGTTTTTT.

This sequence joins TRBV6-1 and TRBJ1-2, with 7 bases that match TRBD1. Germline loops: CDR1 MNHNS, CDR2 SASEGT. The CDR3 sequence is 15 residues long. The trim removed 3 bases at V and 7 bases at J, leaving 11 bases unmatched. The CDR3 is CASSEGQSSPLGYTF. Here the CDR3 DNA reads TGTGCCAGCAGTGAGGGACAGTCCTCACCTCTTGGCTACACCTTC.

This chain joins TRBV19 and TRBJ1-5; no definite D call. V dropped 5 bases and J dropped 6 bases, with 17 bases sitting between them. The CDR3 extends over 15 amino acids. Germline CDR1 is LNHDA and CDR2 is SQIVND (reference sequence). The CDR3 nucleotides are TGTGCCAGTAGTCCCCTAGTCGGGTCGGGTCAGCCCCAGCATTTT. Protein: CASSPLVGSGQPQHF. Filled out from reference TRBV19 and TRBJ1-5, the complete variable domain reads DGGITQSPKYLFRKEGQNVTLSCEQNLNHDAMYWYRQDPGQGLRLIYYSQIVNDFQKGDIAEGYSVSREKKESFPLTVTSAQKNPTAFYLCASSPLVGSGQPQHFGDGTRLSIL.

This clone turned up a few times. The rearrangement uses TRBV5-1 and TRBJ1-1; a possible D gene is TRBD1 (5 bases). CDR1 SGHRS and CDR2 YFSETQ come from the germline V gene. V dropped 0 bases and J dropped 4 bases, with 13 bases sitting between them. CDR3 length: 15 amino acids. The DNA for the CDR3 is TGCGCCAGCAGCTTGGAAAGGGGCAGGGTCACTGAAGCTTTCTTT. Translated: CASSLERGRVTEAFF.

This clone was seen once. This sequence joins TRBV28 and TRBJ1-2; D gene uncertain. The V end was cut by 4 bases, the J end by 2 bases, with 20 bases between. The CDR3 consists of 17 residues. Germline CDR1 MDHEN, CDR2 SYDVKM. The CDR3 DNA reads TGTGCCAGCAGTTCCTACGGAAGGAGGAGAACGAACTATGGCTACACCTTC. Translated, it gives CASSSYGRRRTNYGYTF.

The chain combines TRBV30 with TRBJ1-3; unclear D gene. The germline V and J ends were trimmed by 3 bases and 4 bases, with 7 bases remaining between them. The CDR3 length is 12 residues. Germline assignment: CDR1 GTSNPN and CDR2 SVGIG (reference sequence). The CDR3 DNA reads as TGTGCCTGGAGCCCCGGGGGAAACACCATATATTTT. Protein product: CAWSPGGNTIYF. The whole variable domain, filled in from reference TRBV30 and TRBJ1-3, reads SQTIHQWPATLVQPVGSPLSLECTVEGTSNPNLYWYRQAAGRGLQLLFYSVGIGQISSEVPQNLSASRPQDRQFILSSKKLLLSDSGFYLCAWSPGGNTIYFGEGSWLTVV.

The chain carries TRBV5-4 and TRBJ2-1, with 7 bases lining up with TRBD1. Germline V gene data show CDR1 as SGHNT and CDR2 as YYREEE (reference sequence). The CDR3 spans 15 residues. The junction had 14 bases not matched to a gene; V was cut back by 4 bases and J by 10 bases. The CDR3 reads CASSPAGGIYREQFF. The CDR3 DNA reads TGTGCCAGCAGCCCGGCAGGGGGTATCTACAGGGAGCAGTTCTTC.

The CDR3 here is CASSQKTGGSYEQYF. The CDR3 DNA is TGCGCCAGCAGTCAAAAGACAGGGGGCTCCTACGAGCAGTACTTC. This chain uses TRBV23-1 with TRBJ2-7; 9 positions agree with TRBD1. Being an ORF, TRBV23-1 has a function that is uncertain. V lost 2 bases, J lost 0 bases, and 2 bases stayed unmatched. This CDR3 has 15 residues.

This sequence joins TRBV7-3 and TRBJ2-1; 7 nucleotides line up with TRBD2. The CDR3 loop spans 14 amino acids. The trim removed 1 base at V and 5 bases at J, leaving 2 bases unmatched. Looked up from germline, CDR1 is SGHTA and CDR2 is FQGTGA. The CDR3 DNA sequence: TGTGCCAGCAGCTTAATGGCGGGAGACAATGAGCAGTTCTTC. This encodes CASSLMAGDNEQFF.

Only one count was recorded for this clone. V gene TRBV28 combines with J gene TRBJ2-7; no clear D gene. There are 12 residues in the CDR3. Germline loops: CDR1 MDHEN, CDR2 SYDVKM. Trimming pared 5 bases from V and 2 bases from J, leaving 7 bases between. The CDR3 DNA reads as TGTGCCAGCAGTACAGACACCTACGAGCAGTACTTC. As protein: CASSTDTYEQYF.

The J gene is TRBJ2-5, the V gene TRBV28, with D uncertain. The DNA end is more similar to TRBJ2-7, so the J call may be wrong. This CDR3 is built from 11 residues. CDR1 MDHEN and CDR2 SYDVKM come from the germline V gene. The CDR3 nucleotides read TGTGCCAGCAGTTTTAAGTACGAGCAGTACTTC. It translates to CASSFKYEQYF.

The V and J genes are TRBV11-2 and TRBJ2-7; TRBD2 aligns across 7 bases. V lost 5 bases and J lost 6; bases outside the gene matches: 7. The CDR3 covers 13 residues. The V gene's germline CDR1 is SGHAT and CDR2 FQNNGV. CDR3 DNA: TGTGCCAGCAGCCAATGGGACTATTCCGAGCAGTACTTC. This codes for CASSQWDYSEQYF.